This T cell receptor beta chain was captured in a study of blood T cell repertoires in COVID-19. Study overall: COVID-19 samples from acute and convalescent phases originated in the United States, Italy and Spain. The cDNA or gDNA used as material had been derived from T cells, B-cell-depleted T cells, or PBMCs.

Trimming removed 5 bases from V and 5 bases from J; junction bases left unmatched: 9. The CDR3 sequence is 14 residues long. Germline CDR1 SGHVS, CDR2 FQNEAQ. This clone was picked up one time. In the authors' methods: Reference gene primer amplification in the assay estimated nucleated cell counts. The repertoire was sequenced with immunoSEQ multiplex PCR; TCRdb's copy has only in-frame clones and lacks some. D and trimming were read from the DNA, whereas the V and J calls and clone size are those reported in that table. Altogether 120,000 to 150,000 clones are present, roughly 81% being singletons, with the ten largest covering roughly 2.6%.

Material for sequencing was peripheral blood. This TCR came from a human donor with acute or convalescent COVID-19. The donor label of this sample is uncertain. The rearrangement links TRBV7-8 to TRBJ2-7; 7 bases line up with TRBD1. CDR3 amino acids: CASSLDFRGNEQYV. For the CDR3, the DNA is TGTGCCAGCAGCCTAGACTTCAGGGGGAACGAGCAGTACGTC.